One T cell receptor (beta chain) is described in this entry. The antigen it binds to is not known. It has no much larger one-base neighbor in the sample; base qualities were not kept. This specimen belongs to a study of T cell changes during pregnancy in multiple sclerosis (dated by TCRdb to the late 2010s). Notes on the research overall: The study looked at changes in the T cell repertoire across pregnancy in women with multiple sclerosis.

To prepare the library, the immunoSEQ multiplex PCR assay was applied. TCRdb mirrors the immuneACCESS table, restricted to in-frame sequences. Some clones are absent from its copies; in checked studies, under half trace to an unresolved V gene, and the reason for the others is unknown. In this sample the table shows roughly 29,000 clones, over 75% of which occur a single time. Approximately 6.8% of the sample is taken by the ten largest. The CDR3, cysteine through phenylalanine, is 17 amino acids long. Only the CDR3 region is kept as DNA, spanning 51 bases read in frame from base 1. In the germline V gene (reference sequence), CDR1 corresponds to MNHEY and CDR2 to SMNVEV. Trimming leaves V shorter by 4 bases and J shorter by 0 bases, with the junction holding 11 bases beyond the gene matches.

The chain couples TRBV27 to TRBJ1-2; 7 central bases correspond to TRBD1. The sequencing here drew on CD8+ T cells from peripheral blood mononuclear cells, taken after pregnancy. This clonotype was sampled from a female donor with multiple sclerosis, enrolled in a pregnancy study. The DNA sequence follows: TGTGCCAGCAGTTCCCGGGACAGCGTTTTCCCTAACTATGGCTACACCTTC. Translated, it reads CASSSRDSVFPNYGYTF.